The T cell receptor (beta chain) described here comes from a study of T cell repertoires in cytomegalovirus infection. At the level of the study: CMV epitopes that were recently identified and HLA-C-restricted were used alongside well-studied HLA-B-restricted ones. Overall study results and limits: Dominating the ex vivo response were TCR beta clonotypes that were CMV-specific and HLA-C-restricted.

From the reads, TCRdb called clonotypes with MiXCR, one entry per CDR3 protein. The table includes fewer than 650,000 distinct CDR3 sequences, around 40% detected once. Comment on this clonotype: Its matching antigen is unknown.

V was pared by 3 bases and J by 0 bases, with 6 bases between. CDR1 is DFQATT, CDR2 SNEGSKA, per germline (reference sequence). The CDR3 is made up of 13 amino acids. This TCR was recovered from a human donor in good health (CMV status not recorded). Some clones in this sample may be carry-over from other donors' samples. The sample here was cultured PBMCs, taken from culture after CMV antigen stimulation. The chain is built from TRBV20-1 and TRBJ1-5; D gene unclear. In DNA, the CDR3 is TGCAGTGCTAGCTATGTTAGCAATCAGCCCCAGCATTTT. Amino acids: CSASYVSNQPQHF.